The 29 T cell receptor beta chains given below trace back to one sample, sequenced in a study of vaccination and CD4 T cells after COVID-19. The Oncomine TCR Beta short-read assay was applied to DNA of cultured CD4+ T cells. MiXCR, applied by TCRdb to the PCR reads, yields one record per CDR3 protein. The data contain some 10,000 distinct CDR3 sequences, approximately 66% of them seen just once; the ten biggest clones take up approximately 24%. These receptors are not linked to any known antigen. Treatment denoted: roughly ten-day PBMC culture with coronavirus spike peptide pools or control peptides (ViraFEST assay). The sample comprised CD4+ T cells from blood, cultured in vitro. The receptors originated from a human donor who had recovered from COVID-19.

The chain combines TRBV5-1 with TRBJ2-3, with D possibly being TRBD2 (5 bases). CDR1 is SGHRS and CDR2 is YFSETQ in the germline V gene. V was cut by 7 bases and J by 5 bases, with 20 bases left in between. The CDR3 sequence is 15 residues long. The CDR3 is CASGPLPGLVDTQYF. The DNA of the CDR3 is TGCGCCAGCGGCCCCCTCCCGGGGTTAGTAGATACGCAGTATTTT.

The table lists this clonotype with a few counts. The rearrangement joins TRBV19 to TRBJ1-5; unclear D gene. Germline values: CDR1 LNHDA, CDR2 SQIVND (reference sequence). There are 16 residues in the CDR3. The V end lost 0 bases, the J end lost 0 bases, and 9 bases lay between the germline ends. CDR3 sequence (DNA): TGTGCCAGTAGTATAGAACATTTTTATAGCAATCAGCCCCAGCATTTT. Protein product: CASSIEHFYSNQPQHF.

The table lists this clonotype with a count of one. V and J are TRBV10-3 and TRBJ1-1; TRBD1 agrees at 11 bases. The CDR3 sequence is 17 residues long. The ends lost 7 bases at V and 3 bases at J; junction bases unmatched: 13. The germline V gene encodes CDR1 ENHRY and CDR2 SYGVKD. The CDR3 here is CAITRNIPGQGDTEAFF. The CDR3 DNA sequence: TGTGCCATCACCAGAAACATACCGGGACAGGGGGACACTGAAGCTTTCTTT.

The chain uses TRBV20-1 and TRBJ1-2; tentatively, D is TRBD1 (5 bases). The V end was cut by 3 bases, the J end by 4 bases, with 18 bases between. This CDR3 has 15 residues. Germline lookup yields CDR1 DFQATT and CDR2 SNEGSKA (reference sequence). CDR3 sequence: CSASFLGQPAYGYTF. CDR3 in DNA: TGCAGTGCTAGTTTCTTGGGGCAGCCTGCCTATGGCTACACCTTC.

CDR3 residues: CSARDQRQVTDTQYF. For the CDR3, the DNA is TGCAGTGCTAGAGATCAGAGACAGGTCACAGATACGCAGTATTTT. The chain recombines TRBV20-1 with TRBJ2-3, with D possibly TRBD1 on 6 matching bases. CDR3 length: 15 amino acids. Per the germline V gene, CDR1 is DFQATT and CDR2 is SNEGSKA (reference sequence). The germline V and J ends were trimmed by 0 bases and 2 bases, with 12 bases remaining between them.

This chain connects TRBV6-1 to TRBJ1-2; no definite D call. The germline V gene encodes CDR1 MNHNS and CDR2 SASEGT. The ends were cut back, 6 bases at V and 7 bases at J, with 18 bases in the middle. There are 14 residues in the CDR3. This chain's CDR3 is CASRPHVYKGGYTF. The CDR3 coding sequence is TGTGCCAGCAGACCCCACGTTTATAAGGGTGGCTACACCTTC.

The chain uses TRBV21-1 and TRBJ1-5; the D call TRBD1 from the table was never checked on the DNA. TRBV21-1 is flagged as a pseudogene. There are 17 residues in the CDR3. This CDR3 is CASSLHSDPGGNQPQHF. For the CDR3, the DNA is TGTGCCAGCAGCTTGCACTCGGACCCCGGGGGCAATCAGCCCCAGCATTTT.

The chain carries TRBV2 and TRBJ1-2, with unresolved D. V was shortened by 4 bases and J by 1 base, with 10 bases between the two germline ends. Germline-derived CDR1 and CDR2 are SNHLY and FYNNEI. There are 14 residues in the CDR3. The CDR3 nucleotides are TGTGCCAGCAGTGGGGCAGTTTTTAACTATGGCTACACCTTC. Protein sequence: CASSGAVFNYGYTF.

V and J are TRBV6-2 or TRBV6-3 and TRBJ1-2, with D maybe TRBD1 (6 bases). V was cut by 2 bases and J by 8 bases, with 12 bases left in between. The germline V gene encodes CDR1 MNHEY and CDR2 SVGEGT. This CDR3 has 13 amino acids. CDR3 protein: CASSYTGHGGYTF. In DNA form, the CDR3 reads TGTGCCAGCAGTTACACAGGGCATGGGGGCTACACCTTC.

The chain combines TRBV28 with TRBJ1-2; 7 positions agree with TRBD1. After removal of 3 bases from V and 4 bases from J, the junction contained 2 bases not matched to a gene. The germline V gene encodes CDR1 MDHEN and CDR2 SYDVKM. This CDR3 is built from 13 residues. The CDR3 here is CASSFRDSYGYTF. DNA for the CDR3: TGTGCCAGCAGTTTCCGGGACAGCTATGGCTACACCTTC.

The sample holds a few counts of this clonotype. The rearrangement uses TRBV10-3 and TRBJ1-5, with D tentatively TRBD1 (5 bases). CDR3 length equals 19 residues. V lost 10 bases to trimming and J lost 3 bases, with 31 bases between them. Germline loops: CDR1 ENHRY, CDR2 SYGVKD. In DNA form, the CDR3 reads TGTGCCACAACCAACACCACGCGGGGGGTTACGGGAGTCAATCAGCCCCAGCATTTT. Translation gives CATTNTTRGVTGVNQPQHF.

V is TRBV6-2 or TRBV6-3 and J is TRBJ2-3, with D hard to call. CDR3 length: 11 residues. Deletions cut 6 bases from V and 3 bases from J, with 4 bases between. CDR1 is MNHEY, CDR2 SVGEGT, per germline. In DNA, the CDR3 is TGTGCCAGCAGCCGTACAGATACGCAGTATTTT. Its protein is CASSRTDTQYF.

This clonotype was counted between two and nine times. The chain links TRBV20-1 to TRBJ1-2; D may be TRBD1 (5 bases). CDR1 is DFQATT and CDR2 is SNEGSKA in the germline V gene (reference sequence). V was trimmed by 4 bases and J by 0 bases, leaving 9 bases between them. CDR3 size: 13 residues. Here the CDR3 reads CSATPGPNYGYTF. CDR3 nucleotide sequence: TGCAGTGCTACGCCGGGACCTAACTATGGCTACACCTTC.

The chain employs TRBV6-2 or TRBV6-3 and TRBJ2-2, with TRBD2 matching 7 bases. CDR1 and CDR2 (germline): MNHEY, SVGEGT. The CDR3 is made up of 13 amino acids. Losses at the gene ends were 2 bases for V and 7 bases for J; bases not matched to a gene: 1. CDR3 sequence: CASSYERDGELFF. The CDR3 DNA reads as TGTGCCAGCAGTTACGAGCGGGACGGGGAGCTGTTTTTT.

The J gene is TRBJ1-6, the V gene TRBV30; 7 bases agree with TRBD1. V lost 5 bases to trimming and J lost 5 bases; unmatched junction nucleotides: 6. The CDR3 runs 14 residues. The germline gives CDR1 GTSNPN, CDR2 SVGIG (reference sequence). The CDR3 nucleotides read TGTGCCTGGGCCCTAGACAGGGATAATTCACCCCTCCACTTT. This encodes CAWALDRDNSPLHF.

The chain recombines TRBV19 with TRBJ1-5, with D perhaps TRBD1 (6 bases). This CDR3 region has 16 residues. V was clipped by 2 bases and J by 4 bases, with 15 bases between them. Germline V gene data show CDR1 as LNHDA and CDR2 as SQIVND (reference sequence). The CDR3 protein is CASSIRDTVANQPQHF. The CDR3 nucleotides are TGTGCCAGTAGTATAAGGGACACCGTAGCAAATCAGCCCCAGCATTTT.

The J gene is TRBJ1-2, the V gene TRBV7-3, with 11 bases identical to TRBD1. V trimming: 4 bases; J trimming: 7 bases; junction bases outside the gene matches: 11. The germline V gene encodes CDR1 SGHTA and CDR2 FQGTGA. CDR3 size: 16 residues. CDR3 DNA: TGTGCCAGCAGCTCCCCGGACAGGGGGCTAATCGGTGGCTACACCTTC. Translated, it gives CASSSPDRGLIGGYTF.

J is TRBJ1-1 and V is TRBV9; TRBD1 agrees at 7 bases. J lost 4 bases, V lost 0 bases, and 6 bases had no gene match. The germline CDR1 and CDR2 sequences are SGDLS and YYNGEE. CDR3 size: 15 residues. The CDR3 here is CASSVGARDSTEAFF. The CDR3 nucleotides read TGTGCCAGCAGCGTAGGGGCCCGGGACAGCACTGAAGCTTTCTTT.

The genes are TRBV28 and TRBJ1-5; the D is unclear. CDR1 is MDHEN and CDR2 is SYDVKM in the germline V gene. The CDR3 has 16 residues. Trimming stripped 2 bases from V and 0 bases from J, with 11 bases between. In DNA, the CDR3 is TGTGCCAGCAGTTTACGTGACCTCAATAGCAATCAGCCCCAGCATTTT. It codes for CASSLRDLNSNQPQHF.

The J gene is TRBJ2-4, the V gene TRBV6-5; 9 bases fit TRBD1. Trimming took 2 bases from V and 1 from J; bases not matched to a gene: 3. The CDR3 runs 16 residues. Germline loops: CDR1 MNHEY, CDR2 SVGAGI. The CDR3: CASSYGGQGAKNIQYF. CDR3 bases: TGTGCCAGCAGTTACGGTGGACAGGGGGCCAAAAACATTCAGTACTTC.

This chain connects TRBV30 to TRBJ1-2, with a tentative D call TRBD1 (6 bases). This CDR3 has 12 residues. Deletions cut 3 bases from V and 8 bases from J, with 13 bases between. Germline assignment: CDR1 GTSNPN and CDR2 SVGIG (reference sequence). This CDR3 is CAWSLQGYGYTF. CDR3 bases: TGTGCCTGGAGCCTCCAGGGGTACGGCTACACCTTC.

There are a few counts of this clonotype. V is TRBV11-2 and J is TRBJ1-2, with TRBD1 identical over 7 bases. The CDR3 spans 16 residues. After removal of 5 bases from V and 0 bases from J, the junction contained 9 bases not matched to a gene. Looked up from germline, CDR1 is SGHAT and CDR2 is FQNNGV. The CDR3 is CASSPRTGGTNYGYTF. Here the CDR3 DNA reads TGTGCCAGCAGCCCCCGGACAGGTGGCACTAACTATGGCTACACCTTC.

This chain uses TRBV7-9 with TRBJ1-5; 7 bases agree with TRBD1. J gave up 2 bases and V 8 bases, and 0 bases lay outside the gene matches. The CDR3 is made up of 12 amino acids. Germline V gives CDR1 SEHNR, CDR2 FQNEAQ (reference sequence). The CDR3 loop reads CASGQGNQPQHF. CDR3 in DNA: TGTGCCAGCGGACAGGGCAATCAGCCCCAGCATTTT.

The genes are TRBV15 and TRBJ1-6, with unresolved D. Germline lookup yields CDR1 LNHNV and CDR2 YYDKDF (reference sequence). The CDR3 is made up of 13 amino acids. Trimming shortened V by 0 bases and J by 9 bases, and 6 bases separated the two germline ends. CDR3 loop: CATSRDFPSPLHF. CDR3 DNA sequence: TGTGCCACCAGCAGAGATTTCCCTTCACCCCTCCACTTT.

The rearrangement joins TRBV7-2 to TRBJ2-3; D not resolved. This CDR3 region has 15 residues. Germline-derived CDR1 and CDR2 are SGHTA and FQGNSA. V lost 0 bases and J 1 base, leaving 8 bases between the germline ends. The CDR3 DNA is TGTGCCAGCAGCTTAGCTGCAGGCGGCACAGATACGCAGTATTTT. This sequence encodes CASSLAAGGTDTQYF.

This clonotype was seen more than once but under ten times. The gene calls are TRBV7-9 and TRBJ1-5; TRBD1 is a possible D gene (6 bases). The CDR3 is made up of 20 amino acids. V was clipped by 3 bases and J by 1 base, with 25 bases between them. Germline-derived CDR1 and CDR2 are SEHNR and FQNEAQ (reference sequence). The CDR3: CASSLERGRVRGDSNQPQHF. CDR3 in DNA: TGTGCCAGCAGCTTGGAGAGAGGGAGGGTCAGGGGAGACAGCAATCAGCCCCAGCATTTT.

This clonotype was observed a handful of times. The chain recombines TRBV27 with TRBJ2-7; 8 bases agree with TRBD2. The V segment lost 4 bases and the J segment 3 bases; nucleotides outside the gene matches: 8. The CDR3 is made up of 15 amino acids. From germline, CDR1 is MNHEY and CDR2 SMNVEV (reference sequence). CDR3 DNA sequence: TGTGCCAGCAGTTCCCTTCGACTAGCGAACTACGAGCAGTACTTC. Translated: CASSSLRLANYEQYF.

This chain connects TRBV20-1 to TRBJ2-5, with 7 bases lining up with TRBD2. Germline V lookup: CDR1 DFQATT, CDR2 SNEGSKA (reference sequence). The CDR3 is made up of 15 amino acids. J was trimmed by 9 bases and V by 4 bases; bases with no gene match: 17. The CDR3 sequence is CSATNEGAGKAAQYF. In DNA form, the CDR3 reads TGCAGTGCTACTAACGAAGGAGCGGGGAAAGCGGCCCAGTACTTC.

This clonotype came up a few times. The rearrangement joins TRBV23-1 to TRBJ2-7; D might be TRBD1 or TRBD2, each matching 5 bases. TRBV23-1 is an open reading frame, and its role is uncertain. This CDR3 is 17 amino acids long. Trimming shortened V by 7 bases and J by 5 bases, and 27 bases separated the two germline ends. This chain's CDR3 is CASTGAADPPFCHEQYF. CDR3 sequence (DNA): TGCGCCAGCACCGGGGCGGCAGATCCCCCCTTCTGCCACGAGCAGTACTTC.